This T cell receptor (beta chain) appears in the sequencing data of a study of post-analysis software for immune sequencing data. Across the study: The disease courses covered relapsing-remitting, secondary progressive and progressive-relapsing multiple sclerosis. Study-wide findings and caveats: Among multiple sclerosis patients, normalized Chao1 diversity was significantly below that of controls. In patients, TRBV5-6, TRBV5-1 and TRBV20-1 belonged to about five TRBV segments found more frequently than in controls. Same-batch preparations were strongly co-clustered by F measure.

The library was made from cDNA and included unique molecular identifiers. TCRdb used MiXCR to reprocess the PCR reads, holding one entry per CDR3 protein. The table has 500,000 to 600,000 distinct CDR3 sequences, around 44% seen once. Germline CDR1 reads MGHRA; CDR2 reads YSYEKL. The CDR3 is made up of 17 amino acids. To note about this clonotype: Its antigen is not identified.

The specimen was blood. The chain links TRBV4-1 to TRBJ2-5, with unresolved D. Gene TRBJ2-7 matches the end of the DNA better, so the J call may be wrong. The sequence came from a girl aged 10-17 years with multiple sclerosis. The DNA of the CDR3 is TGCGCCAGCAGCCAAGTTCGCGACAAATACCGCGCCTACGAGCAGTACTTC. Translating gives CASSQVRDKYRAYEQYF.